The entry below describes one T cell receptor (beta chain). The antigen remains unidentified. V was shortened by 5 bases and J by 7 bases, with 20 bases between the two germline ends. In germline, CDR1 is SGHVS, CDR2 FQNEAQ. CDR3 length equals 15 residues. Vbeta (60) and Jbeta (13) primers were used in the PCR. Clones were read by immunoSEQ multiplex PCR, and TCRdb kept only the in-frame ones, dropping some. The sample includes some 80,000 clones, 78% of them seen just once. The record originates from a study of cytomegalovirus exposure and HLA in healthy donors. About the research overall: A preliminary data release comprised 80 million or so unique TCRs obtained from HLA-typed donors.

Study-level findings and limits: Donors belonging to an Asian-associated ancestry cluster reportedly showed fewer N-insertions in productive TCRs than the 666-donor mean, according to what a later analysis found. Among immune exposure information, only CMV serostatus was available. TCR beta chains numbering some 160 were designated cytomegalovirus-associated.

The sequenced material came from PBMCs. This TCR derives from a man younger than 30 in good health and CMV-seropositive. The genes are TRBV7-8 and TRBJ1-2; a weak D match, TRBD1 (6 bases). The CDR3, as DNA: TGTGCCAGCAGCCAATTTCGGACAGCGGAGATTGGCTACACCTTC. Amino acids: CASSQFRTAEIGYTF.